The 8 T cell receptor beta chains given below trace back to one sample, sequenced in a study of shared clonotypes between healthy human individuals. TCRdb's copy holds only in-frame clones and misses some; the assay was immunoSEQ multiplex PCR. The table includes millions of clones, approximately 90% detected once. The sequenced material came from naive CD4+ T cells sorted from blood. This sample's subset: CD45RA+ positively selected. The receptor set was obtained from a man between 18 and 29 years old in good health.

The chain combines TRBV7-6 with TRBJ2-3; TRBD2 matches at 7 bases. V gave up 4 bases and J gave up 0 bases; unmatched junction bases: 13. Germline CDR1 SGHVS, CDR2 FNYEAQ. The CDR3 has 18 residues. The CDR3, as DNA: TGTGCCAGCAGCTCTGCCCTTCCGGGCGGGGGTAGCACAGATACGCAGTATTTT. Residues: CASSSALPGGGSTDTQYF.

The chain recombines TRBV10-3 with TRBJ1-1, with unresolved D. In germline, CDR1 is ENHRY, CDR2 SYGVKD. The CDR3 loop spans 13 amino acids. Trimming pared 4 bases from V and 1 base from J, leaving 7 bases between. The CDR3 loop reads CAISAIANTEAFF. The DNA for the CDR3 is TGTGCCATCAGTGCAATCGCGAACACTGAAGCTTTCTTT.

This chain uses TRBV5-4 with TRBJ2-7, with D unclear. Between the trimmed V and J ends, which lost 1 base and 2 bases, there was a span of 13 bases. CDR3 length: 15 amino acids. The germline gives CDR1 SGHNT, CDR2 YYREEE (reference sequence). The CDR3 sequence: CASSLRGPVAYEQYF. The CDR3 bases are TGTGCCAGCAGCTTGCGCGGTCCAGTGGCCTACGAGCAGTACTTC.

The V call is TRBV6-5, the J call TRBJ2-2; D might be TRBD1 (5 bases). V was clipped by 0 bases and J by 6 bases, with 14 bases between them. Per germline, CDR1 MNHEY and CDR2 SVGAGI. The CDR3 consists of 16 residues. The CDR3 loop is CASSYSLGADAGELFF. CDR3 nucleotide sequence: TGTGCCAGCAGTTACTCCCTAGGGGCCGATGCCGGGGAGCTGTTTTTT.

The chain uses TRBV5-6 and TRBJ1-5, with 10 bases fitting TRBD1. V lost 5 bases, J lost 6 bases, and 11 bases stayed unmatched. Germline V gene lookup returns CDR1 SGHDT and CDR2 YYEEEE. This CDR3 contains 16 residues. CDR3 amino acids: CASSRTGTGESQPQHF. The CDR3 DNA follows: TGTGCCAGCAGTCGTACTGGGACAGGGGAAAGTCAGCCCCAGCATTTT.

The J gene is TRBJ2-7, the V gene TRBV27; D could derive from TRBD1 or TRBD2 (6 bases each). This CDR3 has 14 residues. Germline V lookup: CDR1 MNHEY, CDR2 SMNVEV (reference sequence). V was clipped by 6 bases and J by 7 bases, with 19 bases between them. CDR3 region: CASRRSGGAGEQYF. CDR3 DNA sequence: TGTGCCAGCAGGCGCTCCGGGGGCGCGGGGGAGCAGTACTTC.

The V gene is TRBV10-2, the J gene TRBJ1-5; D is ambiguous. The germline CDR1 and CDR2 sequences are WSHSY and SAAADI. V lost 8 bases and J lost 2, with 10 bases in between. CDR3 length: 13 residues. The DNA of the CDR3 is TGCGCCAGCTCAACTCAGGGCAATCAGCCCCAGCATTTT. Its translation is CASSTQGNQPQHF.

The chain combines TRBV5-1 with TRBJ1-4; 9 bases are shared with TRBD1. The V gene end was trimmed by 5 bases and the J gene end by 5 bases; junction bases not matched to a gene: 4. Germline assignment: CDR1 SGHRS and CDR2 YFSETQ. This CDR3 comprises 14 residues. The CDR3 here is CASRRQGGNEKLFF. CDR3 coding DNA: TGCGCCAGCAGGAGACAGGGGGGAAATGAAAAACTGTTTTTT.